Each of the 18 T cell receptor beta chains below was sequenced from the same sample in a study of T cell responses to AZD1222 COVID-19 vaccine. The table came from immunoSEQ multiplex PCR; TCRdb's copy has only in-frame clones and leaves some out. This sample has some 130,000 clones; roughly 93% occur once, and the top ten carry approximately 7%. The sequenced sample was peripheral blood, obtained 28 days after the second AZD1222 dose. These receptor sequences come from an adult who received the AZD1222 COVID-19 vaccine.

This sequence joins TRBV18 and TRBJ1-1; D not resolved. The CDR3 is 14 amino acids. Germline loops: CDR1 KGHSH, CDR2 LQKENI. Trimming removed 1 base at V and 6 bases at J, with 12 bases between. This CDR3 reads CASSPRGLNSEAFF. DNA of the CDR3: TGTGCCAGCTCACCACGGGGTCTCAATTCTGAAGCTTTCTTT.

The chain couples TRBV7-8 to TRBJ2-1, with D perhaps being TRBD1 or TRBD2 (5 bases each). The CDR3 spans 17 residues. Germline V gene sequence: CDR1 SGHVS, CDR2 FQNEAQ. V lost 2 bases to trimming and J lost 2 bases, with 16 bases between them. The chain's CDR3 is CASSLQGDLNPYNEQFF. CDR3 bases: TGTGCCAGCAGCTTACAAGGGGACCTTAATCCCTACAATGAGCAGTTCTTC.

This clone was counted once. The chain joins TRBV2 to TRBJ2-2, with 8 bases identical to TRBD1. The J segment lost 6 bases and the V segment lost 7 bases, leaving 13 bases of the junction unmatched. The CDR3 contains 16 residues. CDR1 is SNHLY and CDR2 is FYNNEI in the germline V gene. The CDR3 region has the DNA TGTGCCAGCATGATCCCCTCGACAGGGGAAGCCGGGGAGCTGTTTTTT. Protein product: CASMIPSTGEAGELFF.

In its sample, this clone was seen once. The genes are TRBV5-1 and TRBJ2-5, with D perhaps assigned TRBD1 or TRBD2 (6 bases each). Trimming removed 6 bases at V and 9 bases at J, with 15 bases between. CDR1 SGHRS and CDR2 YFSETQ come from the germline V gene. The CDR3 loop spans 12 amino acids. CDR3 coding DNA: TGCGCCAGCACGGGGGCCGAGGGGGCCCAGTACTTC. Residues: CASTGAEGAQYF. Complete variable domain (other parts from reference TRBV5-1 and TRBJ2-5): KAGVTQTPRYLIKTRGQQVTLSCSPISGHRSVSWYQQTPGQGLQFLFEYFSETQRNKGNFPGRFSGRQFSNSRSEMNVSTLELGDSALYLCASTGAEGAQYFGPGTRLLVL.

This rearrangement joins TRBV3-1 (or the pseudogene TRBV3-2) to TRBJ1-1; perhaps TRBD1 as D (5 bases). The V gene lost 1 base and the J gene lost 4 bases, with 7 bases spanning the gap. CDR3 length: 13 amino acids. The germline CDR1 and CDR2 sequences are LGHDT and YNNKEL (reference sequence). This CDR3 reads CASSQAGATEAFF. CDR3 DNA: TGTGCCAGCAGCCAAGCTGGGGCCACTGAAGCTTTCTTT.

V gene TRBV5-1 combines with J gene TRBJ1-1; no firm D call. This CDR3 is 14 amino acids long. The V and J ends lost 4 bases and 3 bases respectively, with 13 bases between them. Germline V gives CDR1 SGHRS, CDR2 YFSETQ. This CDR3 is CASSLGLSHTEAFF. CDR3 coding DNA: TGCGCCAGCAGCCTTGGCCTTTCCCACACTGAAGCTTTCTTT.

This chain connects TRBV28 to TRBJ1-5, with D tentatively TRBD1 (5 bases). With 5 bases removed from V and 0 bases from J, the gap between germline ends came to 20 bases. CDR3 length equals 18 residues. CDR1 MDHEN and CDR2 SYDVKM come from the germline V gene. The CDR3 DNA sequence: TGTGCCAGCAGTGCCCTTCGAACCGGGGGGTATAGCAATCAGCCCCAGCATTTT. Residues: CASSALRTGGYSNQPQHF. Together with reference TRBV28 and TRBJ1-5, the CDR3 gives the full variable domain: DVKVTQSSRYLVKRTGEKVFLECVQDMDHENMFWYRQDPGLGLRLIYFSYDVKMKEKGDIPEGYSVSREKKERFSLILESASTNQTSMYLCASSALRTGGYSNQPQHFGDGTRLSIL.

The chain employs TRBV27 and TRBJ2-7; D uncertain. V lost 4 bases and J lost 2, with 15 bases in between. CDR3 length equals 15 residues. Germline values: CDR1 MNHEY, CDR2 SMNVEV (reference sequence). The CDR3 DNA sequence: TGTGCCAGCAGTTCCCCCAACCGGGCACCCTACGAGCAGTACTTC. Its protein product is CASSSPNRAPYEQYF.

The CDR3: CASSLGERIYF. CDR3 in DNA: TGTGCCAGCAGTTTAGGGGAACGAATCTACTTC. This chain uses TRBV12-3 or TRBV12-4 with TRBJ2-7; the D is unclear. This CDR3 contains 11 residues. V was shortened by 1 base and J by 13 bases, with 11 bases between the two germline ends.

This chain links TRBV7-8 with TRBJ1-1; D unclear. Per germline, CDR1 SGHVS and CDR2 FQNEAQ. V was clipped by 3 bases and J by 3 bases, with 8 bases between them. CDR3 length: 13 residues. CDR3 bases: TGTGCCAGCAGCTTTGTCCGGGACACTGAAGCTTTCTTT. It yields the protein CASSFVRDTEAFF.

This rearrangement joins TRBV19 to TRBJ1-1, with TRBD1 identical over 7 bases. V lost 3 bases, J lost 2 bases, and 6 bases stayed unmatched. The CDR3 is 15 amino acids. From germline, CDR1 is LNHDA and CDR2 SQIVND (reference sequence). As DNA, the CDR3 is TGTGCCAGTAGTATTTGGGCAGGGGGAAACACTGAAGCTTTCTTT. The encoded protein is CASSIWAGGNTEAFF.

V gene TRBV7-9 combines with J gene TRBJ2-7; D possibly corresponds to TRBD1 (6 bases). V lost 6 bases, J lost 5 bases, and 14 bases lay in between. The CDR3 sequence is 13 residues long. CDR1 and CDR2 from the germline V gene are SEHNR and FQNEAQ (reference sequence). CDR3 in amino acids: CASSPQGRDEQYF. The CDR3 coding sequence is TGTGCCAGCAGTCCACAGGGAAGGGACGAGCAGTACTTC.

This clone was detected only once. A read error may produce the germline difference seen at one junction end. The chain recombines TRBV2 with TRBJ2-1; weak D call: TRBD1 (6 bases). The CDR3 sequence is 14 residues long. CDR1 SNHLY and CDR2 FYNNEI come from the germline V gene. The CDR3 DNA follows: TGTGCCAGCAGTGCACAGGGATCCTCCAATGAGCAGTTCTTC. This encodes CASSAQGSSNEQFF.

The gene calls are TRBV30 and TRBJ1-5; 9 positions agree with TRBD1. The germline CDR1 and CDR2 sequences are GTSNPN and SVGIG (reference sequence). Trimming at V came to 5 bases and at J to 2 bases, leaving 7 bases not matched to a gene. The CDR3 covers 15 residues. CDR3 coding DNA: TGTGCCTGGGGGTCGACAGGGGGAGGCAATCAGCCCCAGCATTTT. This sequence encodes CAWGSTGGGNQPQHF.

This chain uses TRBV12-3 or TRBV12-4 with TRBJ1-1; D unclear. With 6 bases removed from V and 1 base from J, the gap between germline ends came to 9 bases. The CDR3 sequence is 13 residues long. CDR3 bases: TGTGCCAGCAGGTGGACGGCGAACACTGAAGCTTTCTTT. Amino acids: CASRWTANTEAFF.

This sequence joins TRBV11-2 and TRBJ1-2; D call uncertain. Germline CDR1 SGHAT, CDR2 FQNNGV. The CDR3 totals 14 residues. Trimming stripped 4 bases from V and 5 bases from J, with 14 bases between. The CDR3 DNA sequence: TGTGCCAGCAGCTGGCCCGGGCCTGGGTATGGCTACACCTTC. This translates into CASSWPGPGYGYTF.

The V gene is TRBV4-3, the J gene TRBJ2-3, with 7 nucleotides matching TRBD2. CDR1 LGHNA and CDR2 YSLEER come from the germline V gene. This CDR3 has 16 residues. Trimming cost V 4 bases and J 3 bases; bases outside gene matches: 10. Written as DNA, the CDR3 is TGCGCCAGCAGCCCTGACCTGCGGGGGTCGACAGATACGCAGTATTTT. This gives the protein CASSPDLRGSTDTQYF.

For the CDR3, the DNA is TGTGCCAGCAGCCAAGCACCGGGGTTGGAGGAAAAACTGTTTTTT. This sequence encodes CASSQAPGLEEKLFF. The chain links TRBV3-1 (or the pseudogene TRBV3-2) to TRBJ1-4, with D uncertain. The CDR3 spans 15 residues. Germline CDR1 is LGHDT and CDR2 is YNNKEL (reference sequence). V was pared by 1 base and J by 8 bases, with 14 bases between.